This TCR beta chain comes out of a study of cytomegalovirus exposure and HLA in healthy donors. Study-level points and caveats: It has been reported that TCR beta sequences accurately predicted the HLA-A and HLA-B alleles of most subjects. Later, an analysis found that common viral pathogens appeared to be linked with several of the most significant clusters. Previous analysis showed most TCR beta V segments were productive about 90% or about 30% of the time.

13 Jbeta primers and 60 Vbeta primers were used for the PCR. Sequenced by immunoSEQ multiplex PCR; TCRdb stores in-frame clones only, minus some. The table includes about 35,000 clones, around three quarters detected once. Notes on this clone: Its antigen is undetermined.

CDR1 and CDR2 from the germline V gene are LNHNV and YYDKDF (reference sequence). The V gene lost 1 base and the J gene lost 0 bases, with 10 bases spanning the gap. The CDR3 totals 16 residues. Sequencing was carried out using PBMCs. The clonotype comes from a male donor in good health and CMV-seronegative. The chain is built from TRBV15 and TRBJ1-3; D uncertain. In DNA form, the CDR3 reads TGTGCCACCAGCAGAGTCCGGAGAGCCTCTGGAAACACCATATATTTT. Amino acids: CATSRVRRASGNTIYF.